This TCR beta chain was recovered during a study of blood T cell repertoires in COVID-19. In the authors' workflow: Amplification from reference gene primers served as the basis for estimated nucleated cell counts. Measured with immunoSEQ multiplex PCR; TCRdb has only the in-frame clones, and not every one. Clonal size and the V and J genes are those of that table, whereas D and trimming came from the DNA. The sample lists fewer than 35,000 clones; 75% to 90% were seen once. There are 16 residues in the CDR3. The V gene's germline CDR1 is MDHEN and CDR2 SYDVKM. The V gene end was trimmed by 5 bases and the J gene end by 3 bases; junction bases not matched to a gene: 11.

V and J are TRBV28 and TRBJ1-1, with 8 bases identical to TRBD1. Sequencing input: peripheral blood. The sequence was obtained from a man older than 75 with acute or convalescent COVID-19. CDR3 DNA: TGTGCCAGCAGTCCTCCTTTCGGGACAGGACACACTGAAGCTTTCTTT. Its protein product is CASSPPFGTGHTEAFF.